The clone carrying this T cell receptor beta chain has only a few counts. Its antigen is not known. The data derive from a study of CD8+ T cells in alopecia areata. General study points: Scalp specimens additionally yield sequences from normal skin's resident alphabeta T cells. Scalp lesions, especially in alopecia totalis/universalis, had higher clonality than normal scalp.

V was pared by 3 bases and J by 2 bases, with 10 bases between. The CDR3 is 14 amino acids. The germline V gene has CDR1 SGHRS and CDR2 YFSETQ. Punch biopsies of lesional scalp, plus peripheral blood, were taken from alopecia areata patients. Once RNA had been extracted, it was reverse transcribed into cDNA to act as the sequencing template. Here immunoSEQ multiplex PCR was the method, and the copy in TCRdb shows in-frame clones only, minus some. The data show over 120,000 clones, roughly 46% seen once. This chain connects TRBV5-1 to TRBJ2-3; D is ambiguous. The source is a human donor with alopecia areata. The sample consisted of CD4+ T cells sorted from blood, taken at week 0. The CDR3 sequence: CASSSGAYTDTQYF. In DNA form, the CDR3 reads TGCGCCAGCAGCTCAGGAGCCTACACAGATACGCAGTATTTT. Together with reference TRBV5-1 and TRBJ2-3, the CDR3 gives the full variable domain: KAGVTQTPRYLIKTRGQQVTLSCSPISGHRSVSWYQQTPGQGLQFLFEYFSETQRNKGNFPGRFSGRQFSNSRSEMNVSTLELGDSALYLCASSSGAYTDTQYFGPGTRLTVL.